This TCR beta chain was identified in a study of cytomegalovirus exposure and HLA in healthy donors. This CDR3 is built from 15 residues. Trimming removed 2 bases at V and 1 base at J, with 11 bases between. Looked up from germline, CDR1 is ENHRY and CDR2 is SYGVKD. About this clone itself: Its specificity is unknown.

PCR employed 60 Vbeta and 13 Jbeta primers. TCRdb's copy holds only in-frame clones and misses some; the assay was immunoSEQ multiplex PCR. In the table there are 150,000 to 160,000 clones, around 79% of which are singletons. Whole-study findings and limits: Indistinguishable V segments, including TRBV6-2 and TRBV6-3, were excluded. An Asian-associated ancestry cluster reportedly showed fewer N-insertions than the roughly 700-donor mean in a later analysis. Available immune exposure information covered CMV serostatus only. Cytomegalovirus-associated status was assigned to about 170 TCR beta chains.

This receptor was identified in a man between 18 and 29 years old in good health and CMV-seronegative. The J gene is TRBJ1-1, the V gene TRBV10-3, with D maybe TRBD1 (5 bases). The specimen sequenced was PBMCs. The DNA of the CDR3 is TGTGCCATCAGTGAGGGGGCAGGGCCGAACACTGAAGCTTTCTTT. Protein sequence: CAISEGAGPNTEAFF.